One sample yielded the 14 T cell receptor beta chains listed below, sequenced in a study of spatial heterogeneity in lung cancer. Time point in this sample: sample taken at primary tumor resection. Via MiXCR, TCRdb re-called the 5' RACE reads, giving one row per CDR3 protein. Counted here are just over 75,000 distinct CDR3 sequences, under 8.5% occurring once; the ten biggest clones make up roughly 7.1%. This material consisted of PBMCs, taken at surgery. The receptors stem from a male donor with early-stage non-small cell lung cancer.

J is TRBJ2-1 and V is TRBV12-3 or TRBV12-4; 13 positions match TRBD2. V trimming: 6 bases; J trimming: 8 bases; junction bases outside the gene matches: 4. The CDR3 totals 14 residues. Here the CDR3 reads CASRRGLAGYEQFF. The CDR3 DNA follows: TGTGCCAGCAGAAGGGGACTAGCGGGATATGAGCAGTTCTTC.

This clonotype showed up just a few times. The chain employs TRBV18 and TRBJ1-1; D remains ambiguous. Between the trimmed V and J ends, which lost 1 base and 7 bases, there was a span of 13 bases. The CDR3 length is 14 residues. Germline lookup yields CDR1 KGHSH and CDR2 LQKENI. The CDR3 protein is CASSPLASADEAFF. CDR3 coding DNA: TGTGCCAGCTCACCACTCGCTAGCGCTGATGAAGCTTTCTTT.

Ten or more counts support this clonotype. The chain employs TRBV29-1 and TRBJ2-5; D call uncertain. Trimming shortened V by 8 bases and J by 0 bases, and 13 bases separated the two germline ends. This CDR3 region has 13 residues. Per the germline V gene, CDR1 is SQVTM and CDR2 is ANQGSEA. Here the CDR3 DNA reads TGCAGCTCTCTGGGCGGAAACCAAGAGACCCAGTACTTC. This gives the protein CSSLGGNQETQYF.

This clonotype was seen repeatedly, ten times or more. The chain couples TRBV4-3 to TRBJ2-7, with D possibly matching TRBD1 (5 bases). Germline-derived CDR1 and CDR2 are LGHNA and YSLEER. V lost 1 base, J lost 3 bases, and 7 bases lay in between. The CDR3 consists of 13 residues. The DNA for the CDR3 is TGCGCCAGCAGCCAAGGACAGTACTACGAGCAGTACTTC. Translation: CASSQGQYYEQYF.

This clonotype is termed medium-sized (0.01 to 0.1%). J is TRBJ2-2 and V is TRBV5-1; D may be TRBD1 (5 bases). V lost 4 bases and J lost 0, with 13 bases in between. The germline V gene encodes CDR1 SGHRS and CDR2 YFSETQ. CDR3 length equals 16 residues. This CDR3 reads CASSPQARTNTGELFF. In DNA, the CDR3 is TGCGCCAGCAGCCCACAGGCGCGCACGAACACCGGGGAGCTGTTTTTT.

The V gene is TRBV7-9, the J gene TRBJ2-7; unclear D gene. Trimming took off 1 base at V and 4 bases at J, with 17 bases between the two ends. Germline V lookup: CDR1 SEHNR, CDR2 FQNEAQ (reference sequence). The CDR3 loop spans 16 amino acids. CDR3 amino acids: CASSLVSDGRGYEQYF. Written as DNA, the CDR3 is TGTGCCAGCAGCTTAGTATCAGACGGCCGCGGTTACGAGCAGTACTTC.

This clonotype was counted ten times or more. This chain uses TRBV7-9 with TRBJ1-1; D is uncertain. Germline CDR1 SEHNR, CDR2 FQNEAQ (reference sequence). The CDR3 sequence is 12 residues long. V lost 5 bases and J lost 5, with 9 bases in between. This CDR3 reads CASSGEMTEAFF. The CDR3 region has the DNA TGTGCCAGCAGCGGGGAAATGACTGAAGCTTTCTTT. Full variable domain (rest looked up from reference TRBV7-9 and TRBJ1-1): DTGVSQNPRHKITKRGQNVTFRCDPISEHNRLYWYRQTLGQGPEFLTYFQNEAQLEKSRLLSDRFSAERPKGSFSTLEIQRTEQGDSAMYLCASSGEMTEAFFGQGTRLTVV.

This clonotype was counted ten times or more. The V and J genes are TRBV29-1 and TRBJ2-7; 8 bases fit TRBD2. J was trimmed by 4 bases and V by 3 bases; bases with no gene match: 2. This CDR3 has 12 amino acids. Germline V CDR1 and CDR2: SQVTM, ANQGSEA. The CDR3 loop reads CSVEASGYEQYF. As DNA, the CDR3 is TGCAGCGTTGAGGCTAGCGGGTACGAGCAGTACTTC.

The chain combines TRBV20-1 with TRBJ2-7; D gene unclear. The germline V gene has CDR1 DFQATT and CDR2 SNEGSKA (reference sequence). There are 13 residues in the CDR3. The ends were cut back, 2 bases at V and 0 bases at J, with 8 bases in the middle. The CDR3 spells CSARPLSSYEQYF. In DNA, the CDR3 is TGCAGTGCTAGACCCCTAAGCTCCTACGAGCAGTACTTC.

This clonotype was counted at least ten times. The chain combines TRBV5-1 with TRBJ1-4; TRBD1 agrees at 8 bases. Germline lookup yields CDR1 SGHRS and CDR2 YFSETQ. This CDR3 has 15 residues. V was clipped by 4 bases and J by 6 bases; unmatched bases: 8. The CDR3 region is CASSLAGTGDEKLFF. CDR3 sequence (DNA): TGCGCCAGCAGCCTCGCCGGGACAGGTGATGAAAAACTGTTTTTT.

This clonotype was seen ten or more times. V gene TRBV5-6 combines with J gene TRBJ2-7; 9 bases map to TRBD1. CDR1 and CDR2 from the germline V gene are SGHDT and YYEEEE. The V and J ends lost 4 bases and 4 bases, in that order; junction bases with no gene match: 6. CDR3 length: 14 amino acids. CDR3 protein: CASSPGTGMYEQYF. In DNA, the CDR3 is TGTGCCAGCAGCCCAGGGACAGGGATGTACGAGCAGTACTTC.

The chain carries TRBV5-1 and TRBJ1-4; TRBD1 aligns across 7 bases. CDR1 and CDR2 from the germline V gene are SGHRS and YFSETQ. V trimming: 3 bases; J trimming: 6 bases; junction bases outside the gene matches: 11. CDR3 size: 16 residues. The CDR3 sequence is CASSSQTGRRDEKLFF. The CDR3 nucleotides are TGCGCCAGCAGCTCGCAGACAGGGCGGCGGGATGAAAAACTGTTTTTT.

This clonotype was observed a few times. The V and J genes are TRBV5-1 and TRBJ1-1; D perhaps matches TRBD1 (5 bases). Deletions cut 8 bases from V and 6 bases from J, with 17 bases between. Germline loops: CDR1 SGHRS, CDR2 YFSETQ. The CDR3 spans 13 residues. This CDR3 reads CASSQGGRPEAFF. The CDR3 coding sequence is TGCGCCAGTTCCCAGGGAGGGCGACCTGAAGCTTTCTTT.

This clonotype was seen many times. The chain combines TRBV20-1 with TRBJ2-7, with 13 bases aligning to TRBD2. Trimming took 5 bases from V and 5 from J; bases not matched to a gene: 6. The V gene's germline CDR1 is DFQATT and CDR2 SNEGSKA (reference sequence). The CDR3 length is 14 residues. This CDR3 is CSAPGLAGVNEQYF. CDR3 nucleotide sequence: TGCAGTGCTCCCGGACTAGCGGGAGTTAACGAGCAGTACTTC.